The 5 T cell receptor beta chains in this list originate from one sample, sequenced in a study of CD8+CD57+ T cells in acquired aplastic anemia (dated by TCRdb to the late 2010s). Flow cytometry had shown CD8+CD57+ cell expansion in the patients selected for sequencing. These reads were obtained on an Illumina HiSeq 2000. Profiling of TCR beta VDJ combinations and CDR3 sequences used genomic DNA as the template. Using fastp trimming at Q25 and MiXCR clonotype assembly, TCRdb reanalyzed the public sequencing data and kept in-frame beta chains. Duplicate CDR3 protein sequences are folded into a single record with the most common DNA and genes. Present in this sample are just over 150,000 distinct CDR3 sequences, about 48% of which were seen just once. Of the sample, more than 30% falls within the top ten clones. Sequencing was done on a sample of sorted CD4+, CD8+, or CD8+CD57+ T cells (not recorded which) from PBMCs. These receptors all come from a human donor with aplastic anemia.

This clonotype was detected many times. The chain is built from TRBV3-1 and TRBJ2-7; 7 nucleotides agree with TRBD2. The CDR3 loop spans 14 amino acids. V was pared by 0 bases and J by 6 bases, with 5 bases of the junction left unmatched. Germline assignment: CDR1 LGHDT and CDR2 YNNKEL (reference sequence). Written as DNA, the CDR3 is TGTGCCAGCAGCCAAGATACAGCGGGACTCGAGCAGTACTTC. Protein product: CASSQDTAGLEQYF.

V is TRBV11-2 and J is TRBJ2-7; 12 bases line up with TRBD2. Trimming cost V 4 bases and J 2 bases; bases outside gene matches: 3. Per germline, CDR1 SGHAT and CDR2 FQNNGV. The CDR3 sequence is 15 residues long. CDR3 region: CASSSGLAGTYEQYF. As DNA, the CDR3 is TGTGCCAGCAGCTCCGGACTAGCGGGGACCTACGAGCAGTACTTC.

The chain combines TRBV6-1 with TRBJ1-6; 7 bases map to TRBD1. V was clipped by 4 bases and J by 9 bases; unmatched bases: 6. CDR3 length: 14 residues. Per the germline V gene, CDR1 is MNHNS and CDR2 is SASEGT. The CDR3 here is CASSATGVVSPLHF. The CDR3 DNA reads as TGTGCCAGCAGTGCCACAGGGGTCGTTTCACCCCTCCACTTT.

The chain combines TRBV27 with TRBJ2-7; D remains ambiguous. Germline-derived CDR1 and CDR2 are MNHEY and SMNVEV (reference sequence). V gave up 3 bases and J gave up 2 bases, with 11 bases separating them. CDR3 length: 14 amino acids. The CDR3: CASSLERTPYEQYF. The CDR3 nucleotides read TGTGCCAGCAGTTTGGAGAGAACCCCCTACGAGCAGTACTTC.

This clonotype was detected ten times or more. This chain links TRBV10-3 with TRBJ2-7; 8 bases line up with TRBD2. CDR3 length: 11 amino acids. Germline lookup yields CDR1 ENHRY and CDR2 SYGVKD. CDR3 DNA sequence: TGTGGGAGCGGGAGTTCAAGCGAGCAGTACTTC. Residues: CGSGSSSEQYF.